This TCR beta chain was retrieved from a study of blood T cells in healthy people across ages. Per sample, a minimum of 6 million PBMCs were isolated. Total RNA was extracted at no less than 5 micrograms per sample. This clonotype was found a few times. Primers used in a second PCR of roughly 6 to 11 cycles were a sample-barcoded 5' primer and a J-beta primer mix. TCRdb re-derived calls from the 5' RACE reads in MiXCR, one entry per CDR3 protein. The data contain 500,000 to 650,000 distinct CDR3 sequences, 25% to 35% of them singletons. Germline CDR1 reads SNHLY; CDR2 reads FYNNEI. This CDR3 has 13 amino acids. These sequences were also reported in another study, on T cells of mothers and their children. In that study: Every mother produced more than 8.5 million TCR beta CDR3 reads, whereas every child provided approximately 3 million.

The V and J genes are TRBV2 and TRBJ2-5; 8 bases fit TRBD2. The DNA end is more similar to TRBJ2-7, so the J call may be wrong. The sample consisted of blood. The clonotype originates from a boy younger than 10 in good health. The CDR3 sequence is CASNTGGTYEQYF. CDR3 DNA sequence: TGTGCCAGCAATACGGGGGGGACCTACGAGCAGTACTTC.